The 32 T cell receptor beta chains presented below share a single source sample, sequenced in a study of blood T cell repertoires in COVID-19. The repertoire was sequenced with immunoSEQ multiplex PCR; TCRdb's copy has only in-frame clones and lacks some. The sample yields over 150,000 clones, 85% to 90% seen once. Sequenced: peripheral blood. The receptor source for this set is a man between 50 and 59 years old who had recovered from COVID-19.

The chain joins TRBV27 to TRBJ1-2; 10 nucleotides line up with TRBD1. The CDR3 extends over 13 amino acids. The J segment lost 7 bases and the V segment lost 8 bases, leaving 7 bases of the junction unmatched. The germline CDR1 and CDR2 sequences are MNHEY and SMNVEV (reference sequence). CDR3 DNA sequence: TGTGCCAGCCGCGGACAGGGGGAACGTGGCTACACCTTC. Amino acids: CASRGQGERGYTF.

CDR3 sequence reads: CASSPPGEIDTQYF. The CDR3 coding sequence is TGTGCCAGCAGTCCTCCAGGGGAAATAGATACGCAGTATTTT. The chain joins TRBV28 to TRBJ2-3, with D tentatively TRBD1 (6 bases). Germline-derived CDR1 and CDR2 are MDHEN and SYDVKM. This CDR3 has 14 residues. Between the trimmed V and J ends, which lost 5 bases and 5 bases, there was a span of 14 bases.

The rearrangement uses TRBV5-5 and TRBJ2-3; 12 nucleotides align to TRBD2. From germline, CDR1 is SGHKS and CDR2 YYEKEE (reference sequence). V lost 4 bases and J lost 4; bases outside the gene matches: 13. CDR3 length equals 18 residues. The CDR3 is CASSTPSRTSGIPDTQYF. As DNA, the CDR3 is TGTGCCAGCAGCACCCCTTCCAGGACTAGCGGGATCCCAGATACGCAGTATTTT.

The CDR3 DNA reads as TGTGCCAGCTCACCGACCACAGCGGACATTCAGTACTTC. It specifies CASSPTTADIQYF. The chain recombines TRBV18 with TRBJ2-4; perhaps TRBD2 as D (5 bases). V shed 3 bases and J shed 8 bases, with 11 bases lying between them. The CDR3 has 13 amino acids. Germline V gives CDR1 KGHSH, CDR2 LQKENI.

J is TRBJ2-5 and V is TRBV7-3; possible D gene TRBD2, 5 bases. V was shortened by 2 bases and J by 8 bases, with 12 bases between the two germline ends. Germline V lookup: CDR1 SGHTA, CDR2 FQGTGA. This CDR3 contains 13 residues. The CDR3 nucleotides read TGTGCCAGCAGCTTAGGTGGTAGCGCCACCCAGTACTTC. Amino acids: CASSLGGSATQYF.

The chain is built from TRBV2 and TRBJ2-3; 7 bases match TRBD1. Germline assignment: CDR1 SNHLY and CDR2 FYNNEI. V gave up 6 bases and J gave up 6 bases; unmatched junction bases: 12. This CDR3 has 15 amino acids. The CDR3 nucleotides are TGTGCCAGCAGAAACCGGGACAGCCCCTGGGATACGCAGTATTTT. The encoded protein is CASRNRDSPWDTQYF.

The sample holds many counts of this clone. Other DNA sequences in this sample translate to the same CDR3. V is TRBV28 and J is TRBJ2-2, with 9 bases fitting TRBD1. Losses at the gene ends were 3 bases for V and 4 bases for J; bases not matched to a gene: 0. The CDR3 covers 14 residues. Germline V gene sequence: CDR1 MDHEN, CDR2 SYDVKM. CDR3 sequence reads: CASSLTGGTGELFF. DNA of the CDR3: TGTGCCAGCAGTTTGACAGGGGGCACCGGGGAGCTGTTTTTT. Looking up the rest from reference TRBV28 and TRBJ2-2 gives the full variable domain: DVKVTQSSRYLVKRTGEKVFLECVQDMDHENMFWYRQDPGLGLRLIYFSYDVKMKEKGDIPEGYSVSREKKERFSLILESASTNQTSMYLCASSLTGGTGELFFGEGSRLTVL.

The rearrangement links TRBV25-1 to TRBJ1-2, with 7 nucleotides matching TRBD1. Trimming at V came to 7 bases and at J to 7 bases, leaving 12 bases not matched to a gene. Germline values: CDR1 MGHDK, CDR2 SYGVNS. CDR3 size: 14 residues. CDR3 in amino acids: CASKAGRGLFGYTF. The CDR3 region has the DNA TGTGCCAGCAAAGCCGGAAGGGGGCTGTTTGGCTACACCTTC.

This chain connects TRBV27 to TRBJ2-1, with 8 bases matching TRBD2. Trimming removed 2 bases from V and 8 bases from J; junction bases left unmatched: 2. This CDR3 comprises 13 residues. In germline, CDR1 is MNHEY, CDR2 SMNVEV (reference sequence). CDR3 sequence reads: CASSLELADEQFF. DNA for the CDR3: TGTGCCAGCAGTTTAGAACTAGCGGATGAGCAGTTCTTC.

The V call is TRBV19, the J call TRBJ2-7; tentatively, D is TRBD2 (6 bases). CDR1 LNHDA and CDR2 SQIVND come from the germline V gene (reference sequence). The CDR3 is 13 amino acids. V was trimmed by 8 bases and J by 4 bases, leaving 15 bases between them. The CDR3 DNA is TGTGCCAGTGCCCCGGGAGTGGGGTACGAGCAGTACTTC. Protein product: CASAPGVGYEQYF.

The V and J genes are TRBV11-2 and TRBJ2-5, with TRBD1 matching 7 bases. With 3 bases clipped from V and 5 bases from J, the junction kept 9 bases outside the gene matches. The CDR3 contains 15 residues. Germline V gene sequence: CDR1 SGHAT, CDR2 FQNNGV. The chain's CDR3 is CASSFGTVLTETQYF. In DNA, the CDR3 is TGTGCCAGCAGCTTTGGGACAGTGCTAACGGAGACCCAGTACTTC.

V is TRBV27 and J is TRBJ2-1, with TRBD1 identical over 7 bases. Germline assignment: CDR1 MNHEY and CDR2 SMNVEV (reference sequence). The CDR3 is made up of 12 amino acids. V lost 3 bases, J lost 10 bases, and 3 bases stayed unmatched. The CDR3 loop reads CASSFGTVEQFF. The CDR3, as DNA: TGTGCCAGCAGTTTCGGGACAGTCGAGCAGTTCTTC.

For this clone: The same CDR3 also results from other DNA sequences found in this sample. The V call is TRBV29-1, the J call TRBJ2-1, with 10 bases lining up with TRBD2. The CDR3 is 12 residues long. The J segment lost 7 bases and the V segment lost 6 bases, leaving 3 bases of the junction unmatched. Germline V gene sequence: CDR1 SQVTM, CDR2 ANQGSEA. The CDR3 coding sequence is TGCAGCGTCCGGACTAGCGGTAATGAGCAGTTCTTC. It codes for CSVRTSGNEQFF.

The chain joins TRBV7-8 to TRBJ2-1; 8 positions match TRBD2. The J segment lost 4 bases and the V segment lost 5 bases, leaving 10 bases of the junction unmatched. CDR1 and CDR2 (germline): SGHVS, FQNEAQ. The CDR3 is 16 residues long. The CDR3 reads CASSTRTSGSYNEQFF. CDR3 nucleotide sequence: TGTGCCAGCAGCACCCGAACCAGCGGGAGTTACAATGAGCAGTTCTTC.

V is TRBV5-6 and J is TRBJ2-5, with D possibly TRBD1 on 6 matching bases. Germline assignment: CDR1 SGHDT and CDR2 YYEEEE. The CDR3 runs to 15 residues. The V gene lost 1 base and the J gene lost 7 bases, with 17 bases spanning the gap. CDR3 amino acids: CASSLYRAPTGTQYF. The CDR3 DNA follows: TGTGCCAGCAGCTTGTACAGGGCCCCCACGGGGACCCAGTACTTC.

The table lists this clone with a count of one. CDR3 sequence reads: CASSISGGNTGELFF. The CDR3 nucleotides are TGTGCCAGCAGCATTAGCGGGGGCAACACCGGGGAGCTGTTTTTT. The chain is built from TRBV7-2 and TRBJ2-2, with 9 bases fitting TRBD2. Germline V gene sequence: CDR1 SGHTA, CDR2 FQGNSA. V was clipped by 5 bases and J by 2 bases; unmatched bases: 3. This CDR3 comprises 15 residues.

CDR3 sequence reads: CATGVTEAFF. DNA for the CDR3: TGTGCCACGGGGGTTACTGAAGCTTTCTTT. V gene TRBV19 combines with J gene TRBJ1-1; the D gene is possibly TRBD1 (5 bases). The germline V gene has CDR1 LNHDA and CDR2 SQIVND (reference sequence). CDR3 length: 10 amino acids. Trimming stripped 10 bases from V and 5 bases from J, with 8 bases between.

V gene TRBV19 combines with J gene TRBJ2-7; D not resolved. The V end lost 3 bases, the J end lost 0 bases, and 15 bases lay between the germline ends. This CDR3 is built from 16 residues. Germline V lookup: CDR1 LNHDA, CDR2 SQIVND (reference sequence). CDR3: CASSIVAAESSYEQYF. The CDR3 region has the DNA TGTGCCAGTAGTATTGTAGCAGCTGAATCCTCCTACGAGCAGTACTTC. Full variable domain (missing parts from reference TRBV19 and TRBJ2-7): DGGITQSPKYLFRKEGQNVTLSCEQNLNHDAMYWYRQDPGQGLRLIYYSQIVNDFQKGDIAEGYSVSREKKESFPLTVTSAQKNPTAFYLCASSIVAAESSYEQYFGPGTRLTVT.

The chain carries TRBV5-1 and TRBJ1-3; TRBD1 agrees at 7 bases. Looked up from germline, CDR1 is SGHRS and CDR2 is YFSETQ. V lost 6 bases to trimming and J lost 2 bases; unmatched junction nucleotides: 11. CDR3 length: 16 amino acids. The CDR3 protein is CASTRDRVVPGNTIYF. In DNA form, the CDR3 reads TGCGCCAGCACCCGAGACAGGGTCGTCCCTGGAAACACCATATATTTT. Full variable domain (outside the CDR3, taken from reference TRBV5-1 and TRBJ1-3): KAGVTQTPRYLIKTRGQQVTLSCSPISGHRSVSWYQQTPGQGLQFLFEYFSETQRNKGNFPGRFSGRQFSNSRSEMNVSTLELGDSALYLCASTRDRVVPGNTIYFGEGSWLTVV.

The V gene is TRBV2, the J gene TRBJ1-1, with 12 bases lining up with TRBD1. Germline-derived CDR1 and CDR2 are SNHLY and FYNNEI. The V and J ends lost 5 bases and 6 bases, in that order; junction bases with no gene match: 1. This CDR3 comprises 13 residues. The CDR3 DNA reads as TGTGCCAGCAGTAGGGACAGGGGGCCTGAAGCTTTCTTT. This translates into CASSRDRGPEAFF.

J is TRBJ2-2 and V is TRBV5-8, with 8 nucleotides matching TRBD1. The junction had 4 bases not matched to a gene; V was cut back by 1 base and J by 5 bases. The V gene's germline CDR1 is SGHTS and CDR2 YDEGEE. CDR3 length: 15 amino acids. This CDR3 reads CASSLSRGRTGELFF. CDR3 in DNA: TGTGCCAGCAGCTTGAGCAGGGGGCGAACCGGGGAGCTGTTTTTT.

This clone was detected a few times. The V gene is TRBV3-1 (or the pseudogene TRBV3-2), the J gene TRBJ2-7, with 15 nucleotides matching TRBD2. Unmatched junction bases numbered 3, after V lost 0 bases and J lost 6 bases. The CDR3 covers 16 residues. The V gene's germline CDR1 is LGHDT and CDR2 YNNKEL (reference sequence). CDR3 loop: CASSQDWGLAGGEQYF. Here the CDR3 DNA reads TGTGCCAGCAGCCAAGATTGGGGACTAGCGGGAGGCGAGCAGTACTTC.

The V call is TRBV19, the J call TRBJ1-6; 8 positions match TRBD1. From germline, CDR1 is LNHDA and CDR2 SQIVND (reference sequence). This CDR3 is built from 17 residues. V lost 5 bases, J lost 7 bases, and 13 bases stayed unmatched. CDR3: CASSVEGSGGGNSPLHF. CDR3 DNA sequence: TGTGCCAGTAGTGTCGAAGGCTCAGGGGGCGGAAATTCACCCCTCCACTTT.

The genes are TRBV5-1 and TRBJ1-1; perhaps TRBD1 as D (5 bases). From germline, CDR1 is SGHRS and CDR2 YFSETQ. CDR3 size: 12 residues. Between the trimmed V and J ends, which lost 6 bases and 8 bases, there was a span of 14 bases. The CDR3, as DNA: TGCGCCAGCAAACTCTCGGAGGGGGAAGCTTTCTTT. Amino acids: CASKLSEGEAFF. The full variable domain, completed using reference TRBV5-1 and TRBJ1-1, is KAGVTQTPRYLIKTRGQQVTLSCSPISGHRSVSWYQQTPGQGLQFLFEYFSETQRNKGNFPGRFSGRQFSNSRSEMNVSTLELGDSALYLCASKLSEGEAFFGQGTRLTVV.

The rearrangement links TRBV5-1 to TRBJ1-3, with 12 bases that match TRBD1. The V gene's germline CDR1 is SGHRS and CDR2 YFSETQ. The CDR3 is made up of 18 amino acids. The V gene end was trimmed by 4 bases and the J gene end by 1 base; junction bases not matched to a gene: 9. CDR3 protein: CASSPRGTGGMSGNTIYF. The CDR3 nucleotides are TGCGCCAGCAGCCCCCGGGGGACAGGGGGCATGTCTGGAAACACCATATATTTT.

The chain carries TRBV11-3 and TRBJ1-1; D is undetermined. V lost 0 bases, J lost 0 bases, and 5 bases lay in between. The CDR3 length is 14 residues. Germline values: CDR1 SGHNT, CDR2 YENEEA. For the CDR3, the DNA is TGTGCCAGCAGCTTAGACAGGATGAACACTGAAGCTTTCTTT. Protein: CASSLDRMNTEAFF.

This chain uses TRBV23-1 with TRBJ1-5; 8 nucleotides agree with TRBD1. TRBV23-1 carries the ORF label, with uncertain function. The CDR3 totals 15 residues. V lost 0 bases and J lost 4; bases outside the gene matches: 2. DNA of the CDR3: TGCGCCAGCAGTCAATCGGACAGGGAAAATCAGCCCCAGCATTTT. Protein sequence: CASSQSDRENQPQHF.

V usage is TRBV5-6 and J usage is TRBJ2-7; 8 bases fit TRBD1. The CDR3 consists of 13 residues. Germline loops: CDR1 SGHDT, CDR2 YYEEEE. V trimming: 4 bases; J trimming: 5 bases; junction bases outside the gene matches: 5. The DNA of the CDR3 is TGTGCCAGCAGCCGGACAGGGCGGAACGAGCAGTACTTC. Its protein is CASSRTGRNEQYF.

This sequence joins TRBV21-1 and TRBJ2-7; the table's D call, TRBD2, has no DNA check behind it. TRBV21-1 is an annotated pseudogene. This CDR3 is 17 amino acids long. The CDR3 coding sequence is TGTGCCAGCCCCCACGAACTAGCGGGGAGGAGCTCCTACGAGCAGTACTTC. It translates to CASPHELAGRSSYEQYF.

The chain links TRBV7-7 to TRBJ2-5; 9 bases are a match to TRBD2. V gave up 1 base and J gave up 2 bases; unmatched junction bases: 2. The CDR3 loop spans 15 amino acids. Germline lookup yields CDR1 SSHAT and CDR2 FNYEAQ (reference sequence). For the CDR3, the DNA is TGTGCCAGCAGCTTAGGGGGACTAGCTCAAGAGACCCAGTACTTC. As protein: CASSLGGLAQETQYF.

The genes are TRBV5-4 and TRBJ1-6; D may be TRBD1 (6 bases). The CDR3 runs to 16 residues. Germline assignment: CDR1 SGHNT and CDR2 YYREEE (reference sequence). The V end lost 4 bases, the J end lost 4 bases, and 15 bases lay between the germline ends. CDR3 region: CASSHRQVPYNSPLHF. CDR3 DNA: TGTGCCAGCAGCCACCGACAGGTTCCTTATAATTCACCCCTCCACTTT.

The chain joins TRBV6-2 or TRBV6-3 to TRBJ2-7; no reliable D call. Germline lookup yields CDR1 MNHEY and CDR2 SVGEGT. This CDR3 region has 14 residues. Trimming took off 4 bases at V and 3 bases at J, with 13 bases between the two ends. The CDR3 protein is CASSLAGKLYEQYF. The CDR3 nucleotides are TGTGCCAGCAGTTTAGCCGGAAAACTCTACGAGCAGTACTTC.